These T cell receptor beta chains were read from a single sample in a study of blood T cell repertoires in COVID-19. Libraries were prepared by immunoSEQ multiplex PCR; TCRdb keeps only in-frame clonotypes and omits some of them. The top ten hold less than 8% of the sample, which has about 160,000 clones, roughly 84% seen once. The sequenced sample consisted of peripheral blood. The receptors derive from a man at least 80 years old with COVID-19, enrolled during active disease. Each CDR3 is given with its conserved first and last residue. Rows may omit the clone size; those that give it use once, few, many or a size class.

>NA|TRBJ2-7|TRBV5-4
CASSLLSRGRYEQYF
>NA|TRBJ2-1|TRBV11-2
CAARTGGLAGLGEQFF
>NA|TRBJ1-1|TRBV6-6
CASSNQQGVSTEAFF
>NA|TRBJ1-1|TRBV7-2
CASSLGANTEAFF
>few|TRBJ1-5|TRBV29-1
CSVTSGTRQQPQHF
>once|TRBJ2-2|TRBV5-1
CASSFDRTGELFF
>NA|TRBJ1-5|TRBV18
CASSLGDQPQHF
>once|TRBJ1-5|TRBV5-6
CASSFGSNQPQHF
>NA|TRBJ2-1|TRBV7-2
CASSLKSGGANEQFF
>NA|TRBJ2-3|TRBV5-8
CASSLVSSTDTQYF
>NA|TRBJ2-5|TRBV4-1
CASSQTGVDETQYF
>NA|TRBJ2-2|TRBV9
CASSVVGGAGELFF
>NA|TRBJ2-3|TRBV6-5
CASSGDPSTDTQYF
>NA|TRBJ1-5|TRBV18
CASSPTGDDQPQHF
>NA|TRBJ2-6|TRBV19
CASSAARGTGANVLTF
>NA|TRBJ2-3|TRBV3-1/TRBV3-2
CASTPGTSGGSTDTQYF
>NA|TRBJ2-7|TRBV4-1
CASSLGTSGGYEQYF
>NA|TRBJ1-2|TRBV18
CASSPQGDYGYTF
>few|TRBJ1-1|TRBV6-5
CASSYGQAANTEAFF
>NA|TRBJ1-5|TRBV18
CASSPPGGQAMHF
>NA|TRBJ1-2|TRBV5-4
CASSLEAGQPYGYTF
>NA|TRBJ1-5|TRBV18
CASSLRQSGSNQPQHF
>NA|TRBJ2-1|TRBV9
CASSVAGGGDEQFF
>few|TRBJ1-5|TRBV19
CASTPDRAYSNQPQHF
>NA|TRBJ1-2|TRBV5-5
CASSYLDRDDGYTF
>NA|TRBJ2-1|TRBV6-5
CASSYSRGTGLNEQFF
>NA|TRBJ1-2|TRBV7-2
CASSPDRIYGYTF
>NA|TRBJ1-2|TRBV12-3/TRBV12-4
CASTHDRIYGYTF
>once|TRBJ2-7|TRBV12-5
CASGLVTTTVSGDYEQYF
>NA|TRBJ1-2|TRBV4-2
CASSQFPQGAVRGYTF